The source of this TCR beta chain is a study of blood T cell repertoires in COVID-19. Study context: Sample material is recorded as cDNA or gDNA derived from T cells, B-cell-depleted T cells, or PBMCs.

Sequencing was performed with immunoSEQ multiplex PCR; in TCRdb, only in-frame clones are kept and a portion is missing. Of tens of thousands of clones listed, around nine tenths are singletons. This clonotype originated in a man between 65 and 85 years old with acute or convalescent COVID-19. Sequenced material: peripheral blood.

CDR3 nucleotides: TGTGCCAGCTCTAGCGGGAGGGCTACAGATACGCAGTATTTT. It translates to CASSSGRATDTQYF. The rearrangement links TRBV10-3 to TRBJ2-3; 12 bases match TRBD2. CDR1 is ENHRY and CDR2 is SYGVKD in the germline V gene. This CDR3 is 14 amino acids long. V trimming: 10 bases; J trimming: 3 bases; junction bases outside the gene matches: 5.